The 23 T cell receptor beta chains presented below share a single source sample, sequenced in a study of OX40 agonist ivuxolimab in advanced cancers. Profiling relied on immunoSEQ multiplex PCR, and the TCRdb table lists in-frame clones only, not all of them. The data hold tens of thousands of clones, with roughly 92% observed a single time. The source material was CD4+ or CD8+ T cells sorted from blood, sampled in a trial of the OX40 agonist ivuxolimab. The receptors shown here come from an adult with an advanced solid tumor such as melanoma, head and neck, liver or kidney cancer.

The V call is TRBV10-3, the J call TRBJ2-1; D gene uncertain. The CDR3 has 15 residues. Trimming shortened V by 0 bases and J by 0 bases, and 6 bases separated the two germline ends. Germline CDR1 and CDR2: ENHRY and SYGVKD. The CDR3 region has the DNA TGTGCCATCAGTGAGTCCCGTCCCTCCTACAATGAGCAGTTCTTC. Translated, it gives CAISESRPSYNEQFF.

Written as DNA, the CDR3 is TGTGCCAGCAGCGAAAGCGGGCAGGGGGCCCCCTATGGCTACACCTTC. It specifies CASSESGQGAPYGYTF. J is TRBJ1-2 and V is TRBV21-1; the table's D call of TRBD1 was not tested on the DNA. TRBV21-1 is assigned pseudogene status. The CDR3 has 16 residues.

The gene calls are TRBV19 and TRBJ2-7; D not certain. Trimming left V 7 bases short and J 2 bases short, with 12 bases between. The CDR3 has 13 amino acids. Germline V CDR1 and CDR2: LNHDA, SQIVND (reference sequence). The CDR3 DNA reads TGTGCCAGTAATACCGGGTCAACCTACGAGCAGTACTTC. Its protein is CASNTGSTYEQYF.

CDR3: CASSFWSTTGELFF. CDR3 nucleotides: TGTGCCAGCAGCTTCTGGAGTACCACCGGGGAGCTGTTTTTT. The chain joins TRBV7-8 to TRBJ2-2; the D is unclear. Germline V gene lookup returns CDR1 SGHVS and CDR2 FQNEAQ. V was pared by 3 bases and J by 4 bases, with 9 bases between. The CDR3 has 14 amino acids.

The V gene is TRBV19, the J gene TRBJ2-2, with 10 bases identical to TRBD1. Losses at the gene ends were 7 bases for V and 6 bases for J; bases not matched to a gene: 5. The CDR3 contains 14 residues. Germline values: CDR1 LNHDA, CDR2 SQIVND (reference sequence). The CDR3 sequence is CASNRQGAAGELFF. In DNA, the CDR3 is TGTGCCAGTAACAGACAGGGGGCTGCCGGGGAGCTGTTTTTT. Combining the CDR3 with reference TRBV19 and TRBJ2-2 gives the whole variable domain DGGITQSPKYLFRKEGQNVTLSCEQNLNHDAMYWYRQDPGQGLRLIYYSQIVNDFQKGDIAEGYSVSREKKESFPLTVTSAQKNPTAFYLCASNRQGAAGELFFGEGSRLTVL.

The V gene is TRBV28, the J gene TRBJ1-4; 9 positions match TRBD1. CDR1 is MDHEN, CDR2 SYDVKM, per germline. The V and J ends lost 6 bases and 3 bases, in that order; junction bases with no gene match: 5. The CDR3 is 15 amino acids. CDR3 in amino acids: CASRGQGVPNEKLFF. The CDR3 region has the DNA TGTGCCAGCAGGGGACAGGGCGTCCCTAATGAAAAACTGTTTTTT.

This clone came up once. CDR3 in amino acids: CASSPGTGLNYGYTF. In DNA form, the CDR3 reads TGTGCCAGCTCACCTGGGACAGGGCTAAACTATGGCTACACCTTC. This chain uses TRBV18 with TRBJ1-2; 9 bases are shared with TRBD1. The CDR3 spans 15 residues. Losses at the gene ends were 3 bases for V and 2 bases for J; bases not matched to a gene: 4. Per germline, CDR1 KGHSH and CDR2 LQKENI.

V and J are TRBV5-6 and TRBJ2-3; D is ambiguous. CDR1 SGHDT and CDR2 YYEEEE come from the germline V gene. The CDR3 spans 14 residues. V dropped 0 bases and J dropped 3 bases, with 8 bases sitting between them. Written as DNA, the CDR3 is TGTGCCAGCAGCTTGGTCGCGGTAACAGATACGCAGTATTTT. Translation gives CASSLVAVTDTQYF.

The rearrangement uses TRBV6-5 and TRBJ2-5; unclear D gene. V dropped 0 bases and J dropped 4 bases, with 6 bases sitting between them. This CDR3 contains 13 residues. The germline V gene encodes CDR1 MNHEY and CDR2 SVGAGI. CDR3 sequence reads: CASSYSMGETQYF. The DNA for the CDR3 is TGTGCCAGCAGTTACTCGATGGGAGAGACCCAGTACTTC.

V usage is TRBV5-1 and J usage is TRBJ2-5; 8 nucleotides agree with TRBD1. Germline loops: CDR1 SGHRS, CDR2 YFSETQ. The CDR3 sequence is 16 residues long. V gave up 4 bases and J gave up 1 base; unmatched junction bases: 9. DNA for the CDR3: TGCGCCAGCAGCCTGGCCCAGGGGGCAGGCCAAGAGACCCAGTACTTC. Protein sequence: CASSLAQGAGQETQYF.

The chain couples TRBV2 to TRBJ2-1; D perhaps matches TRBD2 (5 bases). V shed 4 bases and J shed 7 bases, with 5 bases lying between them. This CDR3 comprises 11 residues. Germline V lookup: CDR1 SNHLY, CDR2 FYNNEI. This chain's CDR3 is CASSGGNEQFF. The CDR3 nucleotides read TGTGCCAGCAGTGGCGGGAATGAGCAGTTCTTC.

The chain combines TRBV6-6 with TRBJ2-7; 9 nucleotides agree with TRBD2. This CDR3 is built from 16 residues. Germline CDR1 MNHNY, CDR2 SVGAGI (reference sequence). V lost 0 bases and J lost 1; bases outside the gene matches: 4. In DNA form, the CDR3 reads TGTGCCAGCAGTTACTCGGGCGGGGGGGCGTCCTACGAGCAGTACTTC. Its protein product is CASSYSGGGASYEQYF.

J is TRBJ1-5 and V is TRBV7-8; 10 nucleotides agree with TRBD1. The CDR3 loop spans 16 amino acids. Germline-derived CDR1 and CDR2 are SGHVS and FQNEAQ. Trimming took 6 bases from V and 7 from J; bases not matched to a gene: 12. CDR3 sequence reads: CASRLTGGASGQPQHF. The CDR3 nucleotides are TGTGCCAGCAGATTGACAGGGGGCGCTTCTGGGCAGCCCCAGCATTTT. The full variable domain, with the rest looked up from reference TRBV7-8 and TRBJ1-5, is GAGVSQSPRYKVAKRGQDVALRCDPISGHVSLFWYQQALGQGPEFLTYFQNEAQLDKSGLPSDRFFAERPEGSVSTLKIQRTQQEDSAVYLCASRLTGGASGQPQHFGDGTRLSIL.

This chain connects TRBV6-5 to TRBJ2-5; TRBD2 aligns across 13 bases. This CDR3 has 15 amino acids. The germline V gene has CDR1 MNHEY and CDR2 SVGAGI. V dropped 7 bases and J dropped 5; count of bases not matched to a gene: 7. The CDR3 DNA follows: TGTGCCAGCACCGCACTAGCGGGGGGGCGGGAGACCCAGTACTTC. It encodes CASTALAGGRETQYF.

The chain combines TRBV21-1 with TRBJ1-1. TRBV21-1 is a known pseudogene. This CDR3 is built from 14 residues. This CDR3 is CASSRRYWDTEAFF. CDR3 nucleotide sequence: TGTGCCAGCAGCAGGAGATACTGGGACACTGAAGCTTTCTTT.

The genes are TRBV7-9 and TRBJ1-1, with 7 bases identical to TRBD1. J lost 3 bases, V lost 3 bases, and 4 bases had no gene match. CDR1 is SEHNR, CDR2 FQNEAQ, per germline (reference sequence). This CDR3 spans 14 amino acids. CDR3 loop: CASSFGGTDTEAFF. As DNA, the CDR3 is TGTGCCAGCAGCTTTGGTGGGACAGACACTGAAGCTTTCTTT.

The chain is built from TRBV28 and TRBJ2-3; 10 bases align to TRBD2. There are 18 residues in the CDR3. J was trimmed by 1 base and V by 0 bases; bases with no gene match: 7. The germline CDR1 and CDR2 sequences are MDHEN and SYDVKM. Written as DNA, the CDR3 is TGTGCCAGCAGTTTATGGGCCGCCGGGACTAGCGGCACAGATACGCAGTATTTT. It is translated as CASSLWAAGTSGTDTQYF. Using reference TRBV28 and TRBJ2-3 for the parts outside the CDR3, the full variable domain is DVKVTQSSRYLVKRTGEKVFLECVQDMDHENMFWYRQDPGLGLRLIYFSYDVKMKEKGDIPEGYSVSREKKERFSLILESASTNQTSMYLCASSLWAAGTSGTDTQYFGPGTRLTVL.

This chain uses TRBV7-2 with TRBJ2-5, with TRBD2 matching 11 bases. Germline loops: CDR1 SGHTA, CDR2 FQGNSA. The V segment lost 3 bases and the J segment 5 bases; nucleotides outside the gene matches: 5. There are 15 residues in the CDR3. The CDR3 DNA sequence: TGTGCCAGCAGCTTTAGCGGGGGGGCAGGGGAGACCCAGTACTTC. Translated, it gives CASSFSGGAGETQYF.

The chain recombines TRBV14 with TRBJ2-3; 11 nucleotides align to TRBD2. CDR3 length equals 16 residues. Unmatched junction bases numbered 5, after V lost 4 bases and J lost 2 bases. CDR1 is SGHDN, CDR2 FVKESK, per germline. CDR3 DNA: TGTGCCAGCAGCCCCAGACTAGCGGGACCCACAGATACGCAGTATTTT. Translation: CASSPRLAGPTDTQYF.

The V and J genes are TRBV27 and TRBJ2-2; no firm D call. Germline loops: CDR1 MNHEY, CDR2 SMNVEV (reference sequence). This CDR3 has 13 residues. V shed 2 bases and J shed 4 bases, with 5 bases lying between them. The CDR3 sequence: CASSLLGTGELFF. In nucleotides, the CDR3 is TGTGCCAGCAGTTTACTAGGCACCGGGGAGCTGTTTTTT.

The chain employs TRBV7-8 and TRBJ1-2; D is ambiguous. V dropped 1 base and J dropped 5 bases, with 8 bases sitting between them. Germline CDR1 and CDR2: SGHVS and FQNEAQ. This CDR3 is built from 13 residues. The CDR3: CASSLVRVYGYTF. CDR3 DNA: TGTGCCAGCAGCTTAGTGCGGGTGTATGGCTACACCTTC.

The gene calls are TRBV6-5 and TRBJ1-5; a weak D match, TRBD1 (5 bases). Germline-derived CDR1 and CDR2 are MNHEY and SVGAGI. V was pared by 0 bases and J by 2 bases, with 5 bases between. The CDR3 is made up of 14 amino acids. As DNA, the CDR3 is TGTGCCAGCAGTTACTCAGGGGGCAATCAGCCCCAGCATTTT. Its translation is CASSYSGGNQPQHF.

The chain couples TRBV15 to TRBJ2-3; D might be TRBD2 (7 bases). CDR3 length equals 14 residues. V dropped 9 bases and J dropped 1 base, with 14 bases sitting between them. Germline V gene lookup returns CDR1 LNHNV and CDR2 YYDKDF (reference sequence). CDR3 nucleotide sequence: TGTGCCACTAGGCGCGGGGGCGGCACAGATACGCAGTATTTT. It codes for CATRRGGGTDTQYF. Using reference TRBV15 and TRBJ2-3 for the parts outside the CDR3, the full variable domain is DAMVIQNPRYQVTQFGKPVTLSCSQTLNHNVMYWYQQKSSQAPKLLFHYYDKDFNNEADTPDNFQSRRPNTSFCFLDIRSPGLGDTAMYLCATRRGGGTDTQYFGPGTRLTVL.